This T cell receptor (beta chain) was obtained from a study of shared clonotypes between healthy human individuals. The germline V gene encodes CDR1 MNHNY and CDR2 SVGAGI (reference sequence). The CDR3 consists of 15 residues. The ends were cut back, 5 bases at V and 1 base at J, with 13 bases in the middle. Sorted-subset replicate PCRs used 150 to 200 ng DNA, some 31,000 T cell genomes. Data came from immunoSEQ multiplex PCR; TCRdb stores just in-frame clones and leaves some out. The data show 400,000 to 600,000 clones, roughly 95% seen once. The chain combines TRBV6-6 with TRBJ2-3; D is undetermined. Material: naive CD4+ T cells sorted from blood. Described subset: CD45RA+ positively selected. The source of this sequence is a woman younger than 45 in good health. The chain's CDR3 is CASSLGPSRTDTQYF. CDR3 sequence (DNA): TGTGCCAGCAGTCTAGGGCCGTCCCGCACAGATACGCAGTATTTT.